Listed here is a single T cell receptor (beta chain). This record belongs to a study of human T cells and chemical hapten exposure. Authors' processing steps: TCR counts had a median of approximately 87,000 per sample and spanned roughly 20,000 to 750,000. TCRdb processed the 5' RACE reads anew with MiXCR; each CDR3 protein has one entry. TCRdb, rather than the study authors, made the V and J calls. The repertoire includes roughly 110,000 distinct CDR3 sequences, approximately 19% of them detected once, and around 2.8% sits in the top ten. It was unfractionated whole blood from which total RNA was extracted. This TCR was recovered from a human donor in good health.

CDR3 amino acids: CASSPIDKAPYSGNTIYF. Written as DNA, the CDR3 is TGTGCCAGCAGCCCAATAGACAAGGCTCCTTACTCTGGAAACACCATATATTTT. This chain joins TRBV7-2 and TRBJ1-3; D is uncertain. CDR1 and CDR2 (germline): SGHTA, FQGNSA. Trimming left V 5 bases short and J 0 bases short, with 20 bases between. The CDR3 has 18 residues.